Below are 16 T cell receptor beta chains sequenced from a single sample in a study of cytomegalovirus exposure and HLA in healthy donors. Sequencing was performed with immunoSEQ multiplex PCR; in TCRdb, only in-frame clones are kept and a portion is missing. The sample lists roughly 140,000 clones, 90% to 95% occurring once. Input material: PBMCs. All receptors derive from a man between 18 and 35 years old in good health and CMV-seronegative.

This clone was seen just once. The genes are TRBV27 and TRBJ2-7, with 10 bases aligning to TRBD2. CDR1 is MNHEY, CDR2 SMNVEV, per germline (reference sequence). The CDR3 is 15 residues long. V trimming: 6 bases; J trimming: 5 bases; junction bases outside the gene matches: 10. Here the CDR3 reads CASRKWGLAFDEQYF. DNA for the CDR3: TGTGCCAGCAGAAAATGGGGACTAGCGTTCGACGAGCAGTACTTC.

V usage is TRBV30 and J usage is TRBJ2-1; 8 nucleotides align to TRBD2. The CDR3 totals 14 residues. From germline, CDR1 is GTSNPN and CDR2 SVGIG (reference sequence). Trimming removed 0 bases from V and 9 bases from J; junction bases left unmatched: 7. The DNA of the CDR3 is TGTGCCTGGAGTGTATCTAGCGGGCATCCTGAGCAGTTCTTC. Amino acid sequence: CAWSVSSGHPEQFF.

The CDR3 here is CASSFTRQYTGELFF. The CDR3 region has the DNA TGTGCCAGCAGCTTCACAAGACAGTACACCGGGGAGCTGTTTTTT. This chain joins TRBV7-9 and TRBJ2-2, with a possible D match to TRBD1 (5 bases). Germline loops: CDR1 SEHNR, CDR2 FQNEAQ (reference sequence). V shed 3 bases and J shed 3 bases, with 11 bases lying between them. This CDR3 comprises 15 residues.

The V and J genes are TRBV23-1 and TRBJ2-1; a possible D gene is TRBD2 (5 bases). TRBV23-1 is sorted into the ORF group, with uncertain function. The CDR3 contains 14 residues. Between the trimmed V and J ends, which lost 3 bases and 6 bases, there was a span of 12 bases. CDR3 DNA sequence: TGCGCCAGCAGTCATGTCACTAGTTGCAATGAGCAGTTCTTC. Protein sequence: CASSHVTSCNEQFF.

This sequence joins TRBV6-5 and TRBJ2-1; a possible D gene is TRBD1 (6 bases). CDR3 length: 13 residues. Trimming took 5 bases from V and 6 from J, leaving 11 bases between them. Germline CDR1 reads MNHEY; CDR2 reads SVGAGI. The CDR3 is CASSQTQGNEQFF. CDR3 nucleotide sequence: TGTGCCAGCAGTCAAACACAGGGCAATGAGCAGTTCTTC.

The rearrangement joins TRBV7-3 to TRBJ2-2; 8 nucleotides line up with TRBD1. The CDR3 length is 16 residues. Unmatched junction bases numbered 14, after V lost 7 bases and J lost 7 bases. CDR1 is SGHTA and CDR2 is FQGTGA in the germline V gene. The CDR3 protein is CASTVGLGQGGGELFF. In DNA, the CDR3 is TGTGCCAGCACTGTTGGGTTAGGACAGGGTGGCGGGGAGCTGTTTTTT.

The rearrangement links TRBV28 to TRBJ1-2; D unclear. CDR3 length: 12 amino acids. V shed 7 bases and J shed 6 bases, with 12 bases lying between them. CDR1 and CDR2 from the germline V gene are MDHEN and SYDVKM. CDR3 protein: CASTGLKDGYTF. CDR3 bases: TGTGCCAGCACCGGACTCAAGGATGGCTACACCTTC.

The table lists this clone with a count of one. The J gene is TRBJ2-2, the V gene TRBV4-3; no definite D call. CDR3 length equals 14 residues. V was clipped by 1 base and J by 6 bases, with 9 bases between them. CDR1 and CDR2 (germline): LGHNA, YSLEER. The CDR3 loop reads CASSQGAKAGELFF. CDR3 coding DNA: TGCGCCAGCAGCCAAGGGGCTAAGGCCGGGGAGCTGTTTTTT.

This chain connects TRBV30 to TRBJ1-1; D perhaps matches TRBD1 (6 bases). This CDR3 comprises 14 residues. V dropped 0 bases and J dropped 4 bases, with 12 bases sitting between them. Germline CDR1 and CDR2: GTSNPN and SVGIG (reference sequence). CDR3 in amino acids: CAWSVGGSSTEAFF. In nucleotides, the CDR3 is TGTGCCTGGAGTGTAGGGGGATCGAGCACTGAAGCTTTCTTT.

This chain joins TRBV7-2 and TRBJ2-3; 11 bases fit TRBD2. V was clipped by 4 bases and J by 0 bases; unmatched bases: 12. Germline V CDR1 and CDR2: SGHTA, FQGNSA. The CDR3 length is 19 residues. CDR3 sequence reads: CASSYVAGGPRSSTDTQYF. In nucleotides, the CDR3 is TGTGCCAGCAGCTACGTAGCGGGAGGGCCACGATCTAGCACAGATACGCAGTATTTT.

This clone was found once. The chain uses TRBV18 and TRBJ2-2, with D perhaps TRBD1 (5 bases). V lost 5 bases, J lost 2 bases, and 18 bases lay in between. The CDR3 extends over 17 amino acids. CDR1 KGHSH and CDR2 LQKENI come from the germline V gene. CDR3 sequence: CASSSRQGSHNTGELFF. The DNA for the CDR3 is TGTGCCAGCTCATCCCGGCAGGGTAGCCATAACACCGGGGAGCTGTTTTTT.

This sequence joins TRBV7-9 and TRBJ2-1; 9 bases agree with TRBD2. There are 15 residues in the CDR3. Trimming took 2 bases from V and 7 from J; bases not matched to a gene: 6. Per germline, CDR1 SEHNR and CDR2 FQNEAQ (reference sequence). The CDR3 here is CASSLLAGFGNEQFF. DNA for the CDR3: TGTGCCAGCAGCTTACTAGCGGGATTCGGAAATGAGCAGTTCTTC.

The chain carries TRBV28 and TRBJ2-6; TRBD1 agrees at 9 bases. This CDR3 is 18 amino acids long. V shed 4 bases, J shed 3 bases, and the junction held 10 bases outside the gene matches. In germline, CDR1 is MDHEN, CDR2 SYDVKM. CDR3 coding DNA: TGTGCCAGCAGTTCCTCCGGGACAGGGTATATTGGGGCCAACGTCCTGACTTTC. Translating gives CASSSSGTGYIGANVLTF.

A single count supports this clone. This chain connects TRBV9 to TRBJ2-5; D perhaps matches TRBD1 (6 bases). This CDR3 has 14 residues. The germline V gene has CDR1 SGDLS and CDR2 YYNGEE. Trimming cost V 5 bases and J 5 bases, with 16 bases left between them. CDR3 in DNA: TGTGCCAGCAGTACAGGGACCGCCCGGGAGACCCAGTACTTC. The encoded protein is CASSTGTARETQYF.

This chain uses TRBV28 with TRBJ2-7, with 9 positions matching TRBD2. Losses at the gene ends were 6 bases for V and 0 bases for J; bases not matched to a gene: 6. The germline gives CDR1 MDHEN, CDR2 SYDVKM. This CDR3 spans 15 amino acids. CDR3 DNA: TGTGCCAGCAGCATAGCGGGGGTGAGCTCCTACGAGCAGTACGTC. As protein: CASSIAGVSSYEQYV.

The J gene is TRBJ2-2, the V gene TRBV27, with 8 bases fitting TRBD1. CDR3 length: 15 amino acids. V dropped 3 bases and J dropped 6; count of bases not matched to a gene: 6. Germline V gene data show CDR1 as MNHEY and CDR2 as SMNVEV (reference sequence). The CDR3 bases are TGTGCCAGCAGTTTTTACAGGGGGTTTTCCGGGGAGCTGTTTTTT. This gives the protein CASSFYRGFSGELFF.